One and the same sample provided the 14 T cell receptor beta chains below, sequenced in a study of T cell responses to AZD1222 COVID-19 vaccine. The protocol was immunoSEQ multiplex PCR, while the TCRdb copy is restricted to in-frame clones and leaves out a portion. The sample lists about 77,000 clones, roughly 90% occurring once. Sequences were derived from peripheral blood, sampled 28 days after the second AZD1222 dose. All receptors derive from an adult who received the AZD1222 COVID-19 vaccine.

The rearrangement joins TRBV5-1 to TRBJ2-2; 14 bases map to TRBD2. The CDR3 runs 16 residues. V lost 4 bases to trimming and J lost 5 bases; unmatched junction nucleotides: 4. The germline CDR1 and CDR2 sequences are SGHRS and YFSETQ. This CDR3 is CASSTGLAGGTGELFF. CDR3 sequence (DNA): TGCGCCAGCAGCACCGGACTAGCGGGAGGTACCGGGGAGCTGTTTTTT.

The CDR3 loop is CATTPRPPSNQPQHF. The CDR3 region has the DNA TGTGCCACCACCCCCCGGCCGCCTAGCAATCAGCCCCAGCATTTT. V gene TRBV28 combines with J gene TRBJ1-5; D is uncertain. Germline lookup yields CDR1 MDHEN and CDR2 SYDVKM. This CDR3 contains 15 residues. Trimming removed 10 bases at V and 0 bases at J, with 16 bases between.

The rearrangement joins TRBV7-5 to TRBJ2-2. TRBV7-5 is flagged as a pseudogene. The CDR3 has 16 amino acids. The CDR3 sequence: CVRSFDGGMDTGELFF. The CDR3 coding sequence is TGTGTCAGAAGCTTCGACGGGGGCATGGACACCGGGGAGCTGTTTTTT.

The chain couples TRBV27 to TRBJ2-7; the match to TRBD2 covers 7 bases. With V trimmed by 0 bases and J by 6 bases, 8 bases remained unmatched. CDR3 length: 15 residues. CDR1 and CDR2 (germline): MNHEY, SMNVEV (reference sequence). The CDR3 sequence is CASSLSMRGGIEQYF. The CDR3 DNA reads TGTGCCAGCAGTTTATCGATGCGGGGAGGGATCGAGCAGTACTTC.

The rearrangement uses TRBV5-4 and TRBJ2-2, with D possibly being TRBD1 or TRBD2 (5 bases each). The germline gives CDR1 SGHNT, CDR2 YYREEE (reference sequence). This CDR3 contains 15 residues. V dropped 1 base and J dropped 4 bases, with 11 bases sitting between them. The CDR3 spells CASSLLGRATGELFF. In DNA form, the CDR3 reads TGTGCCAGCAGCTTGTTGGGGCGGGCCACCGGGGAGCTGTTTTTT.

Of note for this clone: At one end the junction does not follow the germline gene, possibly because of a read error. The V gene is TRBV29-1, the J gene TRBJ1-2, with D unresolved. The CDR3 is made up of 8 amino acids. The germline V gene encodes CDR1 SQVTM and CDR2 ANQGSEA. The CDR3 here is CSVETGIF. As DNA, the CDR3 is TGCAGCGTTGAGACGGGGATCTTC.

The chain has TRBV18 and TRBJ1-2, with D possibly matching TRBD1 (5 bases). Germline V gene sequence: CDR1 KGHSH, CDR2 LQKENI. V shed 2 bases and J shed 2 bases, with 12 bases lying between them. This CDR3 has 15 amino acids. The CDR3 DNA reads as TGTGCCAGCTCACCAAACATCGGGGGGAACTATGGCTACACCTTC. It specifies CASSPNIGGNYGYTF. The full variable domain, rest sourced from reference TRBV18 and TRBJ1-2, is NAGVMQNPRHLVRRRGQEARLRCSPMKGHSHVYWYRQLPEEGLKFMVYLQKENIIDESGMPKERFSAEFPKEGPSILRIQQVVRGDSAAYFCASSPNIGGNYGYTFGSGTRLTVV.

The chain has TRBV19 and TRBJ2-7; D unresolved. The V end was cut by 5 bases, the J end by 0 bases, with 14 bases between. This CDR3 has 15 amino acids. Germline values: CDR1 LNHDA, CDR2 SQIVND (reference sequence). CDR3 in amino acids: CASSPPSVSSYEQYF. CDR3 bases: TGTGCCAGTAGTCCCCCCTCCGTCAGCTCCTACGAGCAGTACTTC. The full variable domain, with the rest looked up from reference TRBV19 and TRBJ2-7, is DGGITQSPKYLFRKEGQNVTLSCEQNLNHDAMYWYRQDPGQGLRLIYYSQIVNDFQKGDIAEGYSVSREKKESFPLTVTSAQKNPTAFYLCASSPPSVSSYEQYFGPGTRLTVT.

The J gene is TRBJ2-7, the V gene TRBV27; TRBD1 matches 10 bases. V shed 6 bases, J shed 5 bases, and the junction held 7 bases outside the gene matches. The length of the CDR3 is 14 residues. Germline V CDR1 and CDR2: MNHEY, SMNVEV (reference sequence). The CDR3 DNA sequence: TGTGCCAGCAGCCCCAAGACAGGGGGCCACGAGCAGTACTTC. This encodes CASSPKTGGHEQYF.

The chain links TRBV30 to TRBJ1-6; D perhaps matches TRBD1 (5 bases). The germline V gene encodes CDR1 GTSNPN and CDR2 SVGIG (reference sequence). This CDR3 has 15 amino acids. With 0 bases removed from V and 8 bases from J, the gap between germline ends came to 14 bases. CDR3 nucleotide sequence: TGTGCCTGGAGTGTATATGGGGGTGGAGATTCACCCCTCCACTTT. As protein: CAWSVYGGGDSPLHF.

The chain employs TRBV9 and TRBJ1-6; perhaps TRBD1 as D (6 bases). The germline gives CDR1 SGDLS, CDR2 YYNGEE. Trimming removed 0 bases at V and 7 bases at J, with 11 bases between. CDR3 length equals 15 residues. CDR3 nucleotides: TGTGCCAGCAGCGTAGATGTAGGGGGAAATTCACCCCTCCACTTT. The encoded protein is CASSVDVGGNSPLHF.

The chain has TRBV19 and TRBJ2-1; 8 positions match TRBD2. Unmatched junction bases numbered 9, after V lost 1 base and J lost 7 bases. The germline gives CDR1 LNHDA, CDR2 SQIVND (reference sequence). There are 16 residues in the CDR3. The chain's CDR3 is CASSIVSSGKRNEQFF. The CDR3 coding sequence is TGTGCCAGTAGTATAGTGAGTAGCGGGAAGAGAAATGAGCAGTTCTTC.

In DNA, the CDR3 is TGTGCCAGCAGCTTACAAAATGAAAAACTGTTTTTT. As protein: CASSLQNEKLFF. V is TRBV7-2 and J is TRBJ1-4, with no clear D. The CDR3 length is 12 residues. CDR1 is SGHTA, CDR2 FQGNSA, per germline. V shed 2 bases and J shed 5 bases, with 3 bases lying between them.

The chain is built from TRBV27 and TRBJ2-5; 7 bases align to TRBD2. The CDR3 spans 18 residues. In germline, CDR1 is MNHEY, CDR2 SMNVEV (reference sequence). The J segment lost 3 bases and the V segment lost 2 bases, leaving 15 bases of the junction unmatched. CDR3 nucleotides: TGTGCCAGCAGTTTAAAAATACCGATTCCTAGCGGTAAAGAGACCCAGTACTTC. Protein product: CASSLKIPIPSGKETQYF.